Presented here are 20 T cell receptor beta chains from one specimen sequenced in a study of OX40 agonist ivuxolimab in advanced cancers. This table comes from immunoSEQ multiplex PCR, and its TCRdb copy is limited to in-frame clones, with some not included. Of 20,000 to 30,000 clones in the sample, roughly 86% were seen once. Sequenced here: CD4+ or CD8+ T cells sorted from blood, sampled in a trial of the OX40 agonist ivuxolimab. These receptors were collected from an adult with an advanced solid tumor such as melanoma, head and neck, liver or kidney cancer.

In this sample, this clone turned up once. V gene TRBV18 combines with J gene TRBJ2-5, with 7 bases lining up with TRBD2. The CDR3 runs 15 residues. Germline loops: CDR1 KGHSH, CDR2 LQKENI. Losses at the gene ends were 0 bases for V and 5 bases for J; bases not matched to a gene: 6. In DNA form, the CDR3 reads TGTGCCAGCTCACCACCGGGGCGGGAGAGGGAGACCCAGTACTTC. Protein: CASSPPGRERETQYF.

This chain joins TRBV5-1 and TRBJ2-3; TRBD2 aligns across 8 bases. Germline lookup yields CDR1 SGHRS and CDR2 YFSETQ. The CDR3 is 16 amino acids. After removal of 0 bases from V and 5 bases from J, the junction contained 8 bases not matched to a gene. CDR3 sequence: CASSLGFGGAGDTQYF. For the CDR3, the DNA is TGCGCCAGCAGCTTGGGTTTCGGGGGGGCCGGAGATACGCAGTATTTT.

The chain combines TRBV9 with TRBJ1-3; maybe TRBD1 (6 bases). Germline V gene lookup returns CDR1 SGDLS and CDR2 YYNGEE. The CDR3 extends over 16 amino acids. Trimming pared 0 bases from V and 6 bases from J, leaving 16 bases between. DNA for the CDR3: TGTGCCAGCAGCGTAGAAGCAGGGGCATGGGTAAACACCATATATTTT. Encoded protein: CASSVEAGAWVNTIYF. Full variable domain (remainder filled in from reference TRBV9 and TRBJ1-3): DSGVTQTPKHLITATGQRVTLRCSPRSGDLSVYWYQQSLDQGLQFLIQYYNGEERAKGNILERFSAQQFPDLHSELNLSSLELGDSALYFCASSVEAGAWVNTIYFGEGSWLTVV.

The rearrangement links TRBV30 to TRBJ1-4; D possibly corresponds to TRBD1 (5 bases). V was shortened by 4 bases and J by 0 bases, with 9 bases between the two germline ends. This CDR3 has 14 residues. Germline V gene data show CDR1 as GTSNPN and CDR2 as SVGIG (reference sequence). The DNA for the CDR3 is TGTGCCTGGATGGGGGTCGCAACTAATGAAAAACTGTTTTTT. This sequence encodes CAWMGVATNEKLFF.

The V gene is TRBV9, the J gene TRBJ2-3; 7 bases agree with TRBD2. Germline V gives CDR1 SGDLS, CDR2 YYNGEE. There are 14 residues in the CDR3. J was trimmed by 1 base and V by 1 base; bases with no gene match: 0. CDR3 nucleotide sequence: TGTGCCAGCAGCGTAAGCGGGGGCACAGATACGCAGTATTTT. It encodes CASSVSGGTDTQYF.

The J gene is TRBJ2-2, the V gene TRBV11-2; 8 bases match TRBD1. This CDR3 region has 17 residues. V gave up 1 base and J gave up 3 bases; unmatched junction bases: 7. Germline-derived CDR1 and CDR2 are SGHAT and FQNNGV. In DNA form, the CDR3 reads TGTGCCAGCAGCTTAGTAGGACAGGGTCTTGACACCGGGGAGCTGTTTTTT. Residues: CASSLVGQGLDTGELFF.

As regards this clone: A junction end diverges from the germline sequence, so it may reflect a read error. The chain uses TRBV25-1 and TRBJ1-5; unclear D gene. Germline V gives CDR1 MGHDK, CDR2 SYGVNS. The CDR3 covers 14 residues. CDR3 amino acids: CASSESGVVRPQHF. CDR3 in DNA: TGTGCCAGCAGTGAAAGTGGTGTTGTCAGGCCCCAGCACTTT. Supplemented by reference TRBV25-1 and TRBJ1-5, the full variable domain reads EADIYQTPRYLVIGTGKKITLECSQTMGHDKMYWYQQDPGMELHLIHYSYGVNSTEKGDLSSESTVSRIRTEHFPLTLESARPSHTSQYLCASSESGVVRPQHFGDGTRLSIL.

The sample holds one count of this clone. This chain links TRBV7-9 with TRBJ2-2, with D possibly matching TRBD2 (6 bases). Trimming removed 3 bases at V and 1 base at J, with 15 bases between. This CDR3 has 17 residues. The germline CDR1 and CDR2 sequences are SEHNR and FQNEAQ (reference sequence). The chain's CDR3 is CASSFPTGLMNTGELFF. The CDR3 region has the DNA TGTGCCAGCAGCTTCCCCACAGGACTAATGAACACCGGGGAGCTGTTTTTT.

This chain connects TRBV9 to TRBJ2-6, with 8 positions matching TRBD1. The germline gives CDR1 SGDLS, CDR2 YYNGEE. Trimming removed 3 bases from V and 1 base from J; junction bases left unmatched: 9. The CDR3 has 18 residues. DNA of the CDR3: TGTGCCAGCAGCGCCCCGGGACAGGATTTATCTGGGGCCAACGTCCTGACTTTC. Protein: CASSAPGQDLSGANVLTF.

The CDR3 spells CASSLVPGVEGAFF. The CDR3 DNA reads as TGTGCCAGCAGCTTGGTTCCAGGGGTGGAGGGAGCTTTCTTT. The gene calls are TRBV5-6 and TRBJ1-1; maybe TRBD1 (6 bases). Trimming shortened V by 0 bases and J by 10 bases, and 16 bases separated the two germline ends. Germline CDR1 is SGHDT and CDR2 is YYEEEE. CDR3 length: 14 residues.

The chain has TRBV15 and TRBJ2-7; TRBD1 matches at 7 bases. With V trimmed by 6 bases and J by 5 bases, 10 bases remained unmatched. CDR3 length: 14 residues. Germline CDR1 is LNHNV and CDR2 is YYDKDF (reference sequence). Here the CDR3 DNA reads TGTGCCACCAGTCCGACAGGGTTGGTAAACGAGCAGTACTTC. The encoded protein is CATSPTGLVNEQYF.

This clone appeared a single time. The rearrangement links TRBV28 to TRBJ2-6; possibly TRBD1 for D (6 bases). Germline V lookup: CDR1 MDHEN, CDR2 SYDVKM. CDR3 length: 18 residues. V lost 2 bases and J lost 0, with 14 bases in between. The chain's CDR3 is CASSLLPGAPSGANVLTF. CDR3 DNA: TGTGCCAGCAGTTTACTTCCAGGGGCCCCCTCTGGGGCCAACGTCCTGACTTTC.

The genes are TRBV7-9 and TRBJ2-1; 10 bases map to TRBD1. CDR3 length: 16 amino acids. CDR1 and CDR2 from the germline V gene are SEHNR and FQNEAQ (reference sequence). V was clipped by 4 bases and J by 6 bases; unmatched bases: 9. This chain's CDR3 is CASSSTRGQGFNEQFF. The CDR3 coding sequence is TGTGCCAGCAGCTCCACGAGGGGACAGGGGTTCAATGAGCAGTTCTTC.

This chain joins TRBV7-9 and TRBJ1-2; 9 bases fit TRBD1. J lost 4 bases, V lost 5 bases, and 5 bases had no gene match. The CDR3 is 14 amino acids. The germline V gene encodes CDR1 SEHNR and CDR2 FQNEAQ (reference sequence). In DNA form, the CDR3 reads TGTGCCAGCAGCCTCGGGACAGGGTTCTATGGCTACACCTTC. The encoded protein is CASSLGTGFYGYTF.

This chain joins TRBV27 and TRBJ2-2; TRBD1 aligns across 9 bases. The CDR3 is made up of 16 amino acids. J was trimmed by 0 bases and V by 4 bases; bases with no gene match: 3. In germline, CDR1 is MNHEY, CDR2 SMNVEV (reference sequence). Here the CDR3 DNA reads TGTGCCAGCAGTTCGGGACAGGGCGCGAACACCGGGGAGCTGTTTTTT. Its protein is CASSSGQGANTGELFF.

The rearrangement joins TRBV9 to TRBJ2-3, with 9 bases identical to TRBD1. This CDR3 spans 15 amino acids. V was clipped by 4 bases and J by 7 bases; unmatched bases: 10. CDR1 and CDR2 (germline): SGDLS, YYNGEE. CDR3 sequence: CASSREWTGVHTQYF. CDR3 coding DNA: TGTGCCAGCAGCCGTGAGTGGACAGGGGTACATACGCAGTATTTT.

The chain recombines TRBV9 with TRBJ2-2; D is undetermined. The CDR3 runs 13 residues. Germline lookup yields CDR1 SGDLS and CDR2 YYNGEE. V was trimmed by 3 bases and J by 7 bases, leaving 10 bases between them. CDR3 nucleotides: TGTGCCAGCAGCGCCCCTAGGGACGGGGAGCTGTTTTTT. Protein sequence: CASSAPRDGELFF.

The genes are TRBV2 and TRBJ2-3; D is possibly TRBD1 (5 bases). CDR1 is SNHLY, CDR2 FYNNEI, per germline. With 6 bases removed from V and 6 bases from J, the gap between germline ends came to 7 bases. CDR3 length equals 11 residues. Here the CDR3 reads CASRGLDTQYF. Written as DNA, the CDR3 is TGTGCCAGCAGGGGGCTGGATACGCAGTATTTT.

The chain has TRBV7-9 and TRBJ1-3, with D tentatively TRBD1 (5 bases). CDR3 size: 14 residues. Trimming took off 5 bases at V and 2 bases at J, with 10 bases between the two ends. Germline V CDR1 and CDR2: SEHNR, FQNEAQ (reference sequence). CDR3 sequence (DNA): TGTGCCAGCAGCGCCGGGACTACTGGAAACACCATATATTTT. It codes for CASSAGTTGNTIYF.

V usage is TRBV14 and J usage is TRBJ2-1; 8 nucleotides match TRBD2. Germline CDR1 is SGHDN and CDR2 is FVKESK. This CDR3 comprises 18 residues. V lost 1 base to trimming and J lost 6 bases; unmatched junction nucleotides: 14. The CDR3 sequence is CASSQGILGTSWFNEQFF. CDR3 coding DNA: TGTGCCAGCAGCCAAGGGATTTTGGGGACTAGTTGGTTCAATGAGCAGTTCTTC.